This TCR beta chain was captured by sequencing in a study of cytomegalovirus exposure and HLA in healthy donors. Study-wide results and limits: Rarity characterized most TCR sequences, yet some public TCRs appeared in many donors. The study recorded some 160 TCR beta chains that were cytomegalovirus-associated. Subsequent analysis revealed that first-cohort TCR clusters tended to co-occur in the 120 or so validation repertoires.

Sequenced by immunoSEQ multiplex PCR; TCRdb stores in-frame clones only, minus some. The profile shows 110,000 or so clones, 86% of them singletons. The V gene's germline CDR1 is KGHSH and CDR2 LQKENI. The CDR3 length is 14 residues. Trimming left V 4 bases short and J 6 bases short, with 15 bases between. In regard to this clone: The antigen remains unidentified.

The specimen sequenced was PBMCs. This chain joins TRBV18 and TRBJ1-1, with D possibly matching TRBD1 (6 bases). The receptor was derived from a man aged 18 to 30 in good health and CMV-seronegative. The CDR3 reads CASSRPGGGSEAFF. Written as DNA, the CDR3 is TGTGCCAGCTCACGCCCTGGTGGGGGCTCTGAAGCTTTCTTT. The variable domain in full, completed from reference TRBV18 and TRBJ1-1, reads NAGVMQNPRHLVRRRGQEARLRCSPMKGHSHVYWYRQLPEEGLKFMVYLQKENIIDESGMPKERFSAEFPKEGPSILRIQQVVRGDSAAYFCASSRPGGGSEAFFGQGTRLTVV.